One and the same sample provided the 29 T cell receptor beta chains below, sequenced in a study of blood T cell repertoires in COVID-19. TCRdb keeps only in-frame clones here, not all; method: immunoSEQ multiplex PCR. The table lists 200,000 to 250,000 clones, about 86% of them singletons. Sequences were obtained from PBMCs or T cells enriched from blood (not recorded which). Receptor source: a woman between 45 and 65 years old in a cohort exposed to, infected with or recovered from COVID-19 (not recorded which).

The chain couples TRBV18 to TRBJ1-3, with a tentative D call TRBD1 (5 bases). V was pared by 2 bases and J by 0 bases, with 11 bases between. The CDR3 loop spans 16 amino acids. Per the germline V gene, CDR1 is KGHSH and CDR2 is LQKENI. CDR3 amino acids: CASSPVIGGSGNTIYF. DNA of the CDR3: TGTGCCAGCTCACCAGTGATCGGGGGCTCTGGAAACACCATATATTTT.

The chain employs TRBV7-2 and TRBJ1-5; D is ambiguous. V lost 2 bases to trimming and J lost 6 bases, with 11 bases between them. There are 14 residues in the CDR3. Per germline, CDR1 SGHTA and CDR2 FQGNSA. The CDR3: CASSLWESSQPQHF. The CDR3 region has the DNA TGTGCCAGCAGCTTATGGGAGTCAAGTCAGCCCCAGCATTTT.

This CDR3 reads CASSKSPGTSGNNEQFF. The CDR3 DNA sequence: TGTGCCAGTAGTAAATCGCCCGGGACTAGCGGGAACAATGAGCAGTTCTTC. The chain uses TRBV19 and TRBJ2-1, with 13 bases that match TRBD2. V dropped 4 bases and J dropped 5; count of bases not matched to a gene: 8. Germline V CDR1 and CDR2: LNHDA, SQIVND (reference sequence). The length of the CDR3 is 17 residues.

The chain couples TRBV6-1 to TRBJ1-2; 8 bases match TRBD1. This CDR3 has 20 residues. The V gene end was trimmed by 3 bases and the J gene end by 3 bases; junction bases not matched to a gene: 21. CDR1 is MNHNS and CDR2 is SASEGT in the germline V gene. The CDR3 nucleotides are TGTGCCAGCAGTGACTACTTAGCCTCTAGGACAGGGTCCTTTTACTATGGCTACACCTTC. This gives the protein CASSDYLASRTGSFYYGYTF.

This clone has just one count. The chain uses TRBV9 and TRBJ1-6; 7 bases agree with TRBD1. The CDR3 consists of 14 residues. V lost 2 bases to trimming and J lost 7 bases; unmatched junction nucleotides: 3. Germline CDR1 SGDLS, CDR2 YYNGEE. The CDR3: CASSVRQGNSPLHF. CDR3 coding DNA: TGTGCCAGCAGCGTGCGACAGGGAAATTCACCCCTCCACTTT.

The J gene is TRBJ1-1, the V gene TRBV10-3; D perhaps matches TRBD1 (6 bases). Germline CDR1 ENHRY, CDR2 SYGVKD. Trimming pared 6 bases from V and 1 base from J, leaving 12 bases between. The CDR3 contains 14 residues. In nucleotides, the CDR3 is TGTGCCATCAGAGCACAACAGGGGAACACTGAAGCTTTCTTT. This sequence encodes CAIRAQQGNTEAFF.

J is TRBJ1-1 and V is TRBV25-1; TRBD1 matches at 10 bases. V lost 4 bases and J lost 4; bases outside the gene matches: 6. Germline V gene sequence: CDR1 MGHDK, CDR2 SYGVNS. The CDR3 has 15 residues. CDR3 nucleotide sequence: TGTGCCAGCAGTGGACAGGGGGCGGGGAGCACTGAAGCTTTCTTT. This encodes CASSGQGAGSTEAFF.

This rearrangement joins TRBV28 to TRBJ1-1; weak D call: TRBD1 (5 bases). The CDR3 loop spans 13 amino acids. Germline assignment: CDR1 MDHEN and CDR2 SYDVKM. The germline V and J ends were trimmed by 7 bases and 1 base, with 10 bases remaining between them. CDR3 bases: TGTGCCAGCACTGGACATACGAACACTGAAGCTTTCTTT. Protein sequence: CASTGHTNTEAFF. The full variable domain, in which reference TRBV28 and TRBJ1-1 provide the parts outside the CDR3, is DVKVTQSSRYLVKRTGEKVFLECVQDMDHENMFWYRQDPGLGLRLIYFSYDVKMKEKGDIPEGYSVSREKKERFSLILESASTNQTSMYLCASTGHTNTEAFFGQGTRLTVV.

The CDR3 here is CASSNTGGSNEKLFF. The CDR3 DNA sequence: TGTGCCAGCAGCAATACAGGGGGGTCTAATGAAAAACTGTTTTTT. The gene calls are TRBV5-4 and TRBJ1-4; TRBD1 agrees at 8 bases. Per the germline V gene, CDR1 is SGHNT and CDR2 is YYREEE (reference sequence). The length of the CDR3 is 15 residues. Germline trimming cut 4 bases from V and 3 bases from J; bases unmatched to any gene: 5. The variable domain in full, with the rest retrieved from reference TRBV5-4 and TRBJ1-4, is ETGVTQSPTHLIKTRGQQVTLRCSSQSGHNTVSWYQQALGQGPQFIFQYYREEENGRGNFPPRFSGLQFPNYSSELNVNALELDDSALYLCASSNTGGSNEKLFFGSGTQLSVL.

This chain uses TRBV25-1 with TRBJ2-1, with 9 positions matching TRBD2. Germline V gives CDR1 MGHDK, CDR2 SYGVNS. The CDR3 is 16 amino acids. V shed 6 bases, J shed 2 bases, and the junction held 8 bases outside the gene matches. CDR3 in DNA: TGTGCCAGCAGGGGGAGCGGGGGGAAACCCTACAATGAGCAGTTCTTC. This translates into CASRGSGGKPYNEQFF.

This chain uses TRBV3-1 (or the pseudogene TRBV3-2) with TRBJ2-5; 7 nucleotides align to TRBD2. The V segment lost 4 bases and the J segment 1 base; nucleotides outside the gene matches: 3. Germline-derived CDR1 and CDR2 are LGHDT and YNNKEL (reference sequence). CDR3 length: 14 residues. CDR3 residues: CASSLGLTQETQYF. In nucleotides, the CDR3 is TGTGCCAGCAGCCTGGGACTAACCCAAGAGACCCAGTACTTC.

The chain employs TRBV6-5 and TRBJ2-5, with D perhaps TRBD1 (6 bases). CDR1 is MNHEY and CDR2 is SVGAGI in the germline V gene. This CDR3 has 14 residues. Trimming stripped 6 bases from V and 2 bases from J, with 13 bases between. The CDR3 bases are TGTGCCAGCAGGGATCAGGGGATACAAGAGACCCAGTACTTC. As protein: CASRDQGIQETQYF.

The rearrangement links TRBV3-1 (or the pseudogene TRBV3-2) to TRBJ2-3; 10 nucleotides line up with TRBD2. The CDR3 sequence is 16 residues long. V lost 4 bases and J lost 6; bases outside the gene matches: 10. Germline CDR1 LGHDT, CDR2 YNNKEL (reference sequence). The CDR3 nucleotides are TGTGCCAGCAGCCTCGATCCGGGACTAGCGAGGGATACGCAGTATTTT. Residues: CASSLDPGLARDTQYF.

This clone was picked up one time. This chain uses TRBV7-8 with TRBJ1-2; weak D call: TRBD1 (6 bases). V lost 5 bases and J lost 7, with 14 bases in between. This CDR3 has 13 residues. Looked up from germline, CDR1 is SGHVS and CDR2 is FQNEAQ. CDR3 sequence: CASSPQGFFGYTF. As DNA, the CDR3 is TGTGCCAGCAGCCCACAGGGTTTTTTTGGCTACACCTTC. Using reference TRBV7-8 and TRBJ1-2 for the parts outside the CDR3, the full variable domain is GAGVSQSPRYKVAKRGQDVALRCDPISGHVSLFWYQQALGQGPEFLTYFQNEAQLDKSGLPSDRFFAERPEGSVSTLKIQRTQQEDSAVYLCASSPQGFFGYTFGSGTRLTVV.

This chain connects TRBV19 to TRBJ1-4, with unresolved D. The germline V gene has CDR1 LNHDA and CDR2 SQIVND (reference sequence). Trimming pared 2 bases from V and 0 bases from J, leaving 4 bases between. The CDR3 loop spans 14 amino acids. CDR3 residues: CASSISATNEKLFF. The CDR3 nucleotides read TGTGCCAGTAGTATAAGCGCAACTAATGAAAAACTGTTTTTT.

V gene TRBV5-1 combines with J gene TRBJ2-7; possible D gene TRBD2, 6 bases. V lost 4 bases, J lost 2 bases, and 16 bases lay in between. This CDR3 is built from 15 residues. Germline-derived CDR1 and CDR2 are SGHRS and YFSETQ. CDR3 nucleotide sequence: TGCGCCAGCAGCAAGACTAGTTCCCCCCCCTACGAGCAGTACTTC. Translation: CASSKTSSPPYEQYF.

The DNA of the CDR3 is TGTGCCAGCAGCTTAGGACTAGCGGGGAACAATGAGCAGTTCTTC. It specifies CASSLGLAGNNEQFF. This chain connects TRBV7-3 to TRBJ2-1, with TRBD2 matching 12 bases. Germline lookup yields CDR1 SGHTA and CDR2 FQGTGA. There are 15 residues in the CDR3. The V and J ends lost 2 bases and 5 bases, in that order; junction bases with no gene match: 1.

The chain combines TRBV3-1 (or the pseudogene TRBV3-2) with TRBJ2-5, with a possible D match to TRBD2 (6 bases). CDR1 LGHDT and CDR2 YNNKEL come from the germline V gene (reference sequence). V was trimmed by 4 bases and J by 2 bases, leaving 8 bases between them. The CDR3 is 13 amino acids. CDR3: CASSLGLQETQYF. CDR3 in DNA: TGTGCCAGCAGCCTAGGACTACAAGAGACCCAGTACTTC.

The rearrangement links TRBV27 to TRBJ2-7; TRBD2 matches at 8 bases. Germline V gene sequence: CDR1 MNHEY, CDR2 SMNVEV (reference sequence). The CDR3 extends over 11 amino acids. Trimming at V came to 5 bases and at J to 7 bases, leaving 1 base not matched to a gene. CDR3 protein: CASSRGGEQYF. CDR3 nucleotides: TGTGCCAGCAGTCGGGGGGGTGAGCAGTACTTC.

The V and J genes are TRBV9 and TRBJ1-3; D remains unclear. CDR1 is SGDLS, CDR2 YYNGEE, per germline. Trimming shortened V by 3 bases and J by 1 base, and 5 bases separated the two germline ends. This CDR3 has 13 amino acids. CDR3 residues: CASSELSGNTIYF. The CDR3 DNA reads as TGTGCCAGCAGCGAGCTGTCTGGAAACACCATATATTTT.

CDR3 amino acids: CASSPRVRTDTQYF. In DNA form, the CDR3 reads TGTGCCAGCAGTCCGCGGGTCCGCACAGATACGCAGTATTTT. This chain connects TRBV6-2 or TRBV6-3 to TRBJ2-3, with D perhaps matching TRBD2 (5 bases). CDR3 length: 14 residues. Germline-derived CDR1 and CDR2 are MNHEY and SVGEGT. The V end was cut by 5 bases, the J end by 1 base, with 10 bases between.

The chain is built from TRBV7-8 and TRBJ1-1, with D tentatively TRBD1 (5 bases). CDR3 length: 15 amino acids. The V end was cut by 1 base, the J end by 5 bases, with 14 bases between. The germline V gene encodes CDR1 SGHVS and CDR2 FQNEAQ. Here the CDR3 DNA reads TGTGCCAGCAGCTTAGAGTCAGGGAGGGGTACTGAAGCTTTCTTT. This translates into CASSLESGRGTEAFF.

This clone was picked up a small number of times. The chain is built from TRBV7-8 and TRBJ2-7; D might be TRBD2 (6 bases). Looked up from germline, CDR1 is SGHVS and CDR2 is FQNEAQ. The CDR3 consists of 16 residues. Trimming took 1 base from V and 1 from J, leaving 14 bases between them. The chain's CDR3 is CASSLGGTVYSYEQYF. The DNA of the CDR3 is TGTGCCAGCAGCTTAGGGGGGACTGTCTATTCCTACGAGCAGTACTTC.

The genes are TRBV11-3 and TRBJ2-1; tentative D call: TRBD1 (6 bases). CDR3 length equals 16 residues. Trimming shortened V by 1 base and J by 9 bases, and 19 bases separated the two germline ends. CDR1 and CDR2 from the germline V gene are SGHNT and YENEEA. The CDR3 bases are TGTGCCAGCAGCTTAGTCCCAGGGGTCAGCGGAGGTGAGCAGTTCTTC. It specifies CASSLVPGVSGGEQFF.

The chain couples TRBV6-1 to TRBJ1-1; unclear D gene. The CDR3 spans 16 residues. CDR1 MNHNS and CDR2 SASEGT come from the germline V gene. The V end was cut by 4 bases, the J end by 6 bases, with 21 bases between. Here the CDR3 reads CASSVMGAVEGAEAFF. CDR3 DNA sequence: TGTGCCAGCAGTGTAATGGGTGCCGTGGAGGGAGCTGAAGCTTTCTTT.

The rearrangement uses TRBV5-1 and TRBJ2-1; weak D call: TRBD2 (5 bases). In germline, CDR1 is SGHRS, CDR2 YFSETQ. This CDR3 has 16 residues. Trimming stripped 0 bases from V and 4 bases from J, with 14 bases between. CDR3 sequence (DNA): TGCGCCAGCAGCTTGGGTACGGGAAGCCTATACAATGAGCAGTTCTTC. The encoded protein is CASSLGTGSLYNEQFF.

The CDR3 coding sequence is TGTGCCAGCAGCCAAGAGGGGGACAGGGGTCGGGAACTGTTTTTT. Translation gives CASSQEGDRGRELFF. The V call is TRBV4-2, the J call TRBJ1-4, with 10 bases that match TRBD1. CDR1 is LGHNA, CDR2 YNFKEQ, per germline. Trimming took 0 bases from V and 12 from J; bases not matched to a gene: 7. The CDR3 totals 15 residues.

The J gene is TRBJ2-7, the V gene TRBV9; D possibly corresponds to TRBD2 (5 bases). V was clipped by 3 bases and J by 5 bases, with 18 bases between them. CDR3 length: 15 residues. The germline V gene has CDR1 SGDLS and CDR2 YYNGEE. This CDR3 is CASSAHGIPADEQYF. The CDR3, as DNA: TGTGCCAGCAGCGCCCACGGGATCCCTGCAGACGAGCAGTACTTC.

The J gene is TRBJ1-4, the V gene TRBV10-3, with 10 bases fitting TRBD1. V lost 11 bases and J lost 3; bases outside the gene matches: 15. This CDR3 contains 17 residues. CDR1 is ENHRY, CDR2 SYGVKD, per germline. CDR3 amino acids: CAVKPGQGSGANEKLFF. The CDR3 nucleotides read TGTGCCGTAAAACCGGGACAGGGGTCGGGGGCTAATGAAAAACTGTTTTTT.